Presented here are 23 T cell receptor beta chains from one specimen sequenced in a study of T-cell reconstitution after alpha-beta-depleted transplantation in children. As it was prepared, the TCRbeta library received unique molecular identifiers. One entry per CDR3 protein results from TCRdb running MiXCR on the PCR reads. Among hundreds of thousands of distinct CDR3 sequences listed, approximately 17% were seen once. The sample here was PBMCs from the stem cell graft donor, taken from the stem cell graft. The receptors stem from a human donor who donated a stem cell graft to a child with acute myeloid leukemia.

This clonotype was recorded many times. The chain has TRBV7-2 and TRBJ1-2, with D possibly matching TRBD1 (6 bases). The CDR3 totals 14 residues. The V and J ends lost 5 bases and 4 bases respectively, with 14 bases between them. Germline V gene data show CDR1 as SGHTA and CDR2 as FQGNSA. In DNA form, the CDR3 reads TGTGCCAGCAGCCCTGAGGGGGTTGCCTATGGCTACACCTTC. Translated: CASSPEGVAYGYTF. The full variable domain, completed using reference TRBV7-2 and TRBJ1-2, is GAGVSQSPSNKVTEKGKDVELRCDPISGHTALYWYRQSLGQGLEFLIYFQGNSAPDKSGLPSDRFSAERTGGSVSTLTIQRTQQEDSAVYLCASSPEGVAYGYTFGSGTRLTVV.

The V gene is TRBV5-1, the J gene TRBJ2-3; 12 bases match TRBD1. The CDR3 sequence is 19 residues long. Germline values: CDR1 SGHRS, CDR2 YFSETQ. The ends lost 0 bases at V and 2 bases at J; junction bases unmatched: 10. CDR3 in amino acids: CASSLEGRGTGGNTDTQYF. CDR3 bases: TGCGCCAGCAGCTTGGAAGGCAGGGGGACAGGGGGCAACACAGATACGCAGTATTTT.

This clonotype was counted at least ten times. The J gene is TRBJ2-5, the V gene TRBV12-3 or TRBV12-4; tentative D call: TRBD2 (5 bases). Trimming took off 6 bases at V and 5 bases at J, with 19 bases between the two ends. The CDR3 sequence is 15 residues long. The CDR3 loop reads CASSVRGSGFETQYF. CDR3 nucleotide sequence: TGTGCCAGCAGCGTGAGAGGGTCCGGTTTCGAGACCCAGTACTTC.

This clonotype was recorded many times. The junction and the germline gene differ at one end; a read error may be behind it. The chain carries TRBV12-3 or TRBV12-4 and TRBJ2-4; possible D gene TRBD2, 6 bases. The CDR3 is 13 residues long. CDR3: CASSLAGLRDSCF. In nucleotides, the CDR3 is TGTGCCAGCAGTTTAGCAGGGTTGCGGGACTCGTGCTTC.

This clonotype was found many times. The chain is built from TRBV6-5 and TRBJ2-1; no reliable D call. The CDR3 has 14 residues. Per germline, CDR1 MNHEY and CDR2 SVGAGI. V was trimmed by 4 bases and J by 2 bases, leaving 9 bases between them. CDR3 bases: TGTGCCAGCAGTTGGCAGGATACCTACAATGAGCAGTTCTTC. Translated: CASSWQDTYNEQFF.

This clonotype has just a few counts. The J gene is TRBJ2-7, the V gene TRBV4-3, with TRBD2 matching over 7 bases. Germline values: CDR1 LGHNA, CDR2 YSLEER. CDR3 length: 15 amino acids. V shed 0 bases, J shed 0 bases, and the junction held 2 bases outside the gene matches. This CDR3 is CASSQDGGSSYEQYF. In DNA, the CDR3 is TGCGCCAGCAGCCAAGATGGCGGGAGCTCCTACGAGCAGTACTTC.

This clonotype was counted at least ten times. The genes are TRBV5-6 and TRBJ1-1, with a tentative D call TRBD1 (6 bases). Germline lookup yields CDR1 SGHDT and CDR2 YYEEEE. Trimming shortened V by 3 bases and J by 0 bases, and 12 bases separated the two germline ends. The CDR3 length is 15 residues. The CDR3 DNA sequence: TGTGCCAGCAGCTCCTTGACAGGACTGAACACTGAAGCTTTCTTT. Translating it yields CASSSLTGLNTEAFF.

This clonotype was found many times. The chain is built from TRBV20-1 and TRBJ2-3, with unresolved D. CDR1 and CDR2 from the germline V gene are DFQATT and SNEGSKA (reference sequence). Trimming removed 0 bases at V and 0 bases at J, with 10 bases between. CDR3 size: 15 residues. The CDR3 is CSARDTGPSTDTQYF. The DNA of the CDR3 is TGCAGTGCTAGAGATACCGGGCCAAGCACAGATACGCAGTATTTT.

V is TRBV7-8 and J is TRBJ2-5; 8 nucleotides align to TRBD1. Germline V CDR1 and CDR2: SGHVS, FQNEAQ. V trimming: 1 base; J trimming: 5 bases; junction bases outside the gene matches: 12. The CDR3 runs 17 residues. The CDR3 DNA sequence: TGTGCCAGCAGCTTAGACCGACAGGGGTCGAGCGAGGAGACCCAGTACTTC. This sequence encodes CASSLDRQGSSEETQYF.

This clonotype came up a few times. CDR3 protein: CASFDRGIGETQYF. The CDR3 DNA reads as TGTGCCAGCTTTGACAGGGGAATCGGGGAGACCCAGTACTTC. The chain combines TRBV2 with TRBJ2-5; 8 bases are shared with TRBD1. The germline V gene has CDR1 SNHLY and CDR2 FYNNEI. There are 14 residues in the CDR3. The junction had 10 bases not matched to a gene; V was cut back by 8 bases and J by 5 bases.

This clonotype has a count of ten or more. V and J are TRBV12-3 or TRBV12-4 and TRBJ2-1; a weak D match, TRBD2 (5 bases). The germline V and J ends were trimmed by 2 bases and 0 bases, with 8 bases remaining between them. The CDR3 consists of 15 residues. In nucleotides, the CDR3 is TGTGCCAGCAGTTTAACCGGGGACTCCTACAATGAGCAGTTCTTC. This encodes CASSLTGDSYNEQFF.

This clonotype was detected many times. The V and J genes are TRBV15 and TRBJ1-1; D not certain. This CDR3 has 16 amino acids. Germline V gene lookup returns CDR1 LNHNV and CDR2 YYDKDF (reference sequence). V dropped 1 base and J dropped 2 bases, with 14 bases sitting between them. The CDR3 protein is CATSRGIRVENTEAFF. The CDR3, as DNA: TGTGCCACCAGCAGAGGGATACGGGTCGAAAACACTGAAGCTTTCTTT.

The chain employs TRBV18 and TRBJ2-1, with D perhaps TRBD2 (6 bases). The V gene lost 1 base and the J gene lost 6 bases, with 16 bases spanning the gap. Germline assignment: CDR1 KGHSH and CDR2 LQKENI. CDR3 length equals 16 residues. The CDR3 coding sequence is TGTGCCAGCTCACCACTAAGGCCGGGGGTTAGCAATGAGCAGTTCTTC. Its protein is CASSPLRPGVSNEQFF.

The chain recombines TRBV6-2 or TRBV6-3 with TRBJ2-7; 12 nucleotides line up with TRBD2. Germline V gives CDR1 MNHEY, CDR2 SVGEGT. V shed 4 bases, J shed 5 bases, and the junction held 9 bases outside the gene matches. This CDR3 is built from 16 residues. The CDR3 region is CASSSSSGGAIDEQYV. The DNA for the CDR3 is TGTGCCAGCAGTTCCTCTAGCGGGGGGGCAATAGACGAGCAGTACGTC.

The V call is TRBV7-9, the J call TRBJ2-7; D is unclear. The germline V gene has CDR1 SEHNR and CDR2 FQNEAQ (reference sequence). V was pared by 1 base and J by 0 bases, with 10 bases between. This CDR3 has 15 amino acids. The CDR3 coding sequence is TGTGCCAGCAGCTTAGGGGTTGGTCCCTCCTACGAGCAGTACGTC. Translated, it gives CASSLGVGPSYEQYV.

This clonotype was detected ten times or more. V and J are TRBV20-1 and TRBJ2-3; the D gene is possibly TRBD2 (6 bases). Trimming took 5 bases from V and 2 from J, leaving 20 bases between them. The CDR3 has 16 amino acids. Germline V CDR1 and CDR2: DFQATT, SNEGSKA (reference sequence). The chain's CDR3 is CSALSRAEGTTDTQYF. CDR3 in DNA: TGCAGTGCTTTATCCAGGGCGGAGGGCACCACAGATACGCAGTATTTT.

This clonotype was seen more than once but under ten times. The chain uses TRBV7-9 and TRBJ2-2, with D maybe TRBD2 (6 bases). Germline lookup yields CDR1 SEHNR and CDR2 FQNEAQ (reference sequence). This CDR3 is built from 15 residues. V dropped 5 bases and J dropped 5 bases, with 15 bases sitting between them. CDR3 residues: CASSPRGRETGELFF. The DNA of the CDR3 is TGTGCCAGCAGCCCTCGGGGGAGAGAGACCGGGGAGCTGTTTTTT.

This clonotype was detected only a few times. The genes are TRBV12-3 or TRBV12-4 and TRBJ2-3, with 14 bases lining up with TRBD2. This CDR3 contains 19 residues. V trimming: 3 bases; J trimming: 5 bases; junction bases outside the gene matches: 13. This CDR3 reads CASSLTSGGVATKVDTQYF. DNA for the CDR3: TGTGCCAGCAGTTTGACTAGCGGGGGGGTAGCAACGAAGGTAGATACGCAGTATTTT.

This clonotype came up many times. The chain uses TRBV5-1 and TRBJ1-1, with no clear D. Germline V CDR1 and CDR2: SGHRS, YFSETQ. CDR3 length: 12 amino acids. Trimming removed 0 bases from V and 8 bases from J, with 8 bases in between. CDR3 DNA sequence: TGCGCCAGCAGCTTGGAGAGAGGAGAAGCTTTCTTT. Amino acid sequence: CASSLERGEAFF.

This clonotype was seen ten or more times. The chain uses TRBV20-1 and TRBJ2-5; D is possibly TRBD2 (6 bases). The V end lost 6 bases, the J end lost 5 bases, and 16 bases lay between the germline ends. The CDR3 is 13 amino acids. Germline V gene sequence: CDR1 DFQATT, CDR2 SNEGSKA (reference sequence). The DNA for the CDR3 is TGCAGTGCGGGAACCGCGGGGCGGGAGACCCAGTACTTC. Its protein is CSAGTAGRETQYF.

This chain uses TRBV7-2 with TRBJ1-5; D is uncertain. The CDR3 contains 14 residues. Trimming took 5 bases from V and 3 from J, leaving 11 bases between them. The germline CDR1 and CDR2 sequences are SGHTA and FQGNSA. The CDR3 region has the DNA TGTGCCAGCAGCACTGGACTGCTCAATCAGCCCCAGCATTTT. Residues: CASSTGLLNQPQHF. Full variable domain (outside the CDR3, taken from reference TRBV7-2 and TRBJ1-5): GAGVSQSPSNKVTEKGKDVELRCDPISGHTALYWYRQSLGQGLEFLIYFQGNSAPDKSGLPSDRFSAERTGGSVSTLTIQRTQQEDSAVYLCASSTGLLNQPQHFGDGTRLSIL.

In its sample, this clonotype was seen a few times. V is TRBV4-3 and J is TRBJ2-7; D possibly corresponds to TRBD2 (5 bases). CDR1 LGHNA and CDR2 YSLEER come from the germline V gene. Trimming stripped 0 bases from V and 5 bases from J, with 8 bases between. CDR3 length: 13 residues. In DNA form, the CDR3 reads TGCGCCAGCAGCCAAGATTGGGGAGACGAGCAGTACTTC. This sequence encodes CASSQDWGDEQYF.

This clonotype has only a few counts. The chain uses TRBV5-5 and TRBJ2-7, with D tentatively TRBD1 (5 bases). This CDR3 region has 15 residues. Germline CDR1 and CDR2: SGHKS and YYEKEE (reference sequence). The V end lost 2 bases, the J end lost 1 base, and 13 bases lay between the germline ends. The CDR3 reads CASSFRAGISYEQYF. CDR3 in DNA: TGTGCCAGCAGCTTTAGGGCAGGGATTTCCTACGAGCAGTACTTC.